Below are 22 T cell receptor beta chains sequenced from a single sample in a study of blood T cell repertoires in COVID-19. Measured with immunoSEQ multiplex PCR; TCRdb has only the in-frame clones, and not every one. The data hold 40,000 to 50,000 clones, with around 84% observed a single time. The sample taken for sequencing was peripheral blood. Source of these receptors: a man aged 65-85 years with acute or convalescent COVID-19.

This sequence joins TRBV5-5 and TRBJ2-1, with a tentative D call TRBD1 (6 bases). This CDR3 is built from 16 residues. Germline V gene sequence: CDR1 SGHKS, CDR2 YYEKEE (reference sequence). Trimming removed 4 bases at V and 5 bases at J, with 19 bases between. The chain's CDR3 is CASSVLAGTTNNEQFF. CDR3 coding DNA: TGTGCCAGCAGCGTCCTGGCCGGGACAACAAACAATGAGCAGTTCTTC.

The chain recombines TRBV15 with TRBJ2-7, with D possibly TRBD1 on 5 matching bases. The CDR3 covers 14 residues. Trimming removed 0 bases at V and 2 bases at J, with 8 bases between. Germline V gene lookup returns CDR1 LNHNV and CDR2 YYDKDF (reference sequence). The CDR3 bases are TGTGCCACCAGCAGAGAGCAGGGCCCCTACGAGCAGTACTTC. It yields the protein CATSREQGPYEQYF.

The chain links TRBV19 to TRBJ1-4; TRBD1 matches at 9 bases. CDR3 length: 15 residues. CDR1 and CDR2 from the germline V gene are LNHDA and SQIVND (reference sequence). With 9 bases clipped from V and 6 bases from J, the junction kept 11 bases outside the gene matches. CDR3 bases: TGTGCCAGCATCTCCTTGGACAGGGGATATGAAAAACTGTTTTTT. It specifies CASISLDRGYEKLFF.

The DNA for the CDR3 is TGTGCCAGCAGTCCAAGGACAGGGGCCTACTACGAGCAGTACTTC. It encodes CASSPRTGAYYEQYF. The V call is TRBV6-2 or TRBV6-3, the J call TRBJ2-7, with 9 bases fitting TRBD1. Germline assignment: CDR1 MNHEY and CDR2 SVGEGT. With V trimmed by 5 bases and J by 3 bases, 8 bases remained unmatched. The CDR3 is made up of 15 amino acids.

This clone has only a few counts. This chain connects TRBV27 to TRBJ1-2; weak D call: TRBD1 (6 bases). Trimming left V 6 bases short and J 5 bases short, with 16 bases between. The CDR3 is made up of 14 amino acids. From germline, CDR1 is MNHEY and CDR2 SMNVEV (reference sequence). CDR3 coding DNA: TGTGCCAGCAGCCAAGGGGGGGCAGGGTATGGCTACACCTTC. It codes for CASSQGGAGYGYTF.

The gene calls are TRBV30 and TRBJ2-3, with a possible D match to TRBD1 (6 bases). This CDR3 is built from 13 residues. V lost 5 bases to trimming and J lost 1 base, with 10 bases between them. The germline CDR1 and CDR2 sequences are GTSNPN and SVGIG (reference sequence). CDR3 in DNA: TGTGCCTGGGTTCGGACAGGCACAGATACGCAGTATTTT. This codes for CAWVRTGTDTQYF.

The CDR3: CASSDRGGYSNQPQHF. CDR3 bases: TGTGCCAGCAGTGATAGGGGGGGGTATAGCAATCAGCCCCAGCATTTT. The V and J genes are TRBV6-1 and TRBJ1-5; tentatively, D is TRBD1 (6 bases). The V and J ends lost 3 bases and 0 bases respectively, with 12 bases between them. Germline assignment: CDR1 MNHNS and CDR2 SASEGT. This CDR3 contains 16 residues.

About this clone itself: At one end, the junction sequence differs from germline, possibly due to a read error. The rearrangement uses TRBV9 and TRBJ2-2, with TRBD1 as a possible D gene (5 bases). CDR1 SGDLS and CDR2 YYNGEE come from the germline V gene. This CDR3 comprises 16 residues. The CDR3 spells CASSVETRANTGELFF. The CDR3 nucleotides are TGTGCTAGCAGCGTAGAAACCAGGGCGAACACCGGGGAGCTGTTTTTT.

This clone was observed once. The genes are TRBV7-9 and TRBJ1-5; a weak D match, TRBD1 (5 bases). Per the germline V gene, CDR1 is SEHNR and CDR2 is FQNEAQ (reference sequence). V dropped 5 bases and J dropped 11 bases, with 13 bases sitting between them. This CDR3 spans 12 amino acids. CDR3 residues: CASSHQGTSQHF. The CDR3 DNA reads TGTGCCAGCAGCCACCAGGGTACGTCCCAGCATTTT.

V and J are TRBV9 and TRBJ1-2, with 7 bases lining up with TRBD1. V shed 3 bases, J shed 7 bases, and the junction held 12 bases outside the gene matches. This CDR3 has 15 residues. Germline V CDR1 and CDR2: SGDLS, YYNGEE. The CDR3 DNA sequence: TGTGCCAGCAGCGCTGGAGGGGGCGACGCCCCTGGCTACACCTTC. Its translation is CASSAGGGDAPGYTF.

Here the CDR3 reads CASREGSGNTIYF. The CDR3 coding sequence is TGCGCCAGCAGGGAGGGCTCTGGAAACACCATATATTTT. The chain is built from TRBV5-1 and TRBJ1-3; no clear D. Germline values: CDR1 SGHRS, CDR2 YFSETQ. V lost 5 bases, J lost 0 bases, and 6 bases lay in between. The CDR3 length is 13 residues. Drawing the rest from reference TRBV5-1 and TRBJ1-3, the complete variable domain is KAGVTQTPRYLIKTRGQQVTLSCSPISGHRSVSWYQQTPGQGLQFLFEYFSETQRNKGNFPGRFSGRQFSNSRSEMNVSTLELGDSALYLCASREGSGNTIYFGEGSWLTVV.

The CDR3 sequence: CASSTRAQGYTF. The CDR3 DNA is TGTGCCAGTAGTACGAGGGCTCAGGGCTACACCTTC. The rearrangement uses TRBV19 and TRBJ1-2; D gene unclear. Trimming pared 4 bases from V and 8 bases from J, leaving 11 bases between. The CDR3 length is 12 residues. CDR1 is LNHDA, CDR2 SQIVND, per germline (reference sequence). The full variable domain, completed using reference TRBV19 and TRBJ1-2, is DGGITQSPKYLFRKEGQNVTLSCEQNLNHDAMYWYRQDPGQGLRLIYYSQIVNDFQKGDIAEGYSVSREKKESFPLTVTSAQKNPTAFYLCASSTRAQGYTFGSGTRLTVV.

This chain links TRBV4-2 with TRBJ1-5; no clear D. Germline V gene sequence: CDR1 LGHNA, CDR2 YNFKEQ. This CDR3 contains 14 residues. V was clipped by 0 bases and J by 5 bases, with 8 bases between them. CDR3 region: CASSQDGRDQPQHF. Here the CDR3 DNA reads TGTGCCAGCAGCCAAGATGGGAGGGATCAGCCCCAGCATTTT.

The V and J genes are TRBV6-5 and TRBJ1-2; 7 nucleotides match TRBD1. Germline CDR1 MNHEY, CDR2 SVGAGI. The length of the CDR3 is 13 residues. With V trimmed by 4 bases and J by 6 bases, 5 bases remained unmatched. The DNA for the CDR3 is TGTGCCAGCAGTTCTACAGGGGTTAATGGCTACACCTTC. This sequence encodes CASSSTGVNGYTF.

The gene calls are TRBV28 and TRBJ1-1; 9 bases agree with TRBD1. Germline values: CDR1 MDHEN, CDR2 SYDVKM. The CDR3 has 15 residues. Losses at the gene ends were 5 bases for V and 5 bases for J; bases not matched to a gene: 9. CDR3 sequence (DNA): TGTGCCAGCAGTGCCGCAGGACAGGGGATTACTGAAGCTTTCTTT. Residues: CASSAAGQGITEAFF.

V gene TRBV5-5 combines with J gene TRBJ1-4; 9 nucleotides line up with TRBD1. V was pared by 4 bases and J by 3 bases, with 7 bases of the junction left unmatched. CDR3 length: 16 amino acids. CDR1 and CDR2 from the germline V gene are SGHKS and YYEKEE (reference sequence). Written as DNA, the CDR3 is TGTGCCAGCAGCAAGGACAGGGGAAGGGCTAATGAAAAACTGTTTTTT. This gives the protein CASSKDRGRANEKLFF.

This clone has just one count. V is TRBV4-2 and J is TRBJ2-1; 14 bases line up with TRBD2. The V gene's germline CDR1 is LGHNA and CDR2 YNFKEQ. The length of the CDR3 is 18 residues. V was clipped by 4 bases and J by 1 base; unmatched bases: 6. CDR3: CASSPGTSGSESYNEQFF. The CDR3 DNA follows: TGTGCCAGCAGCCCTGGGACTAGCGGGAGTGAGTCCTACAATGAGCAGTTCTTC.

DNA for the CDR3: TGCACCAGCAGCCAAGGGGGCGGAACCGGCAAAGAGACCCAGTACTTC. As protein: CTSSQGGGTGKETQYF. The V and J genes are TRBV1 and TRBJ2-5; the table's D call, TRBD1, has no DNA check behind it. TRBV1 is shown as a pseudogene. The CDR3 covers 16 residues.

The genes are TRBV11-2 and TRBJ2-7; 9 bases match TRBD1. J gave up 5 bases and V 5 bases, and 4 bases lay outside the gene matches. This CDR3 contains 13 residues. Germline V CDR1 and CDR2: SGHAT, FQNNGV. In DNA form, the CDR3 reads TGTGCCAGCAGCCGGGACAGGGAGGACGAGCAGTACTTC. Translating it yields CASSRDREDEQYF.

This clone is classed as medium-sized. The chain carries TRBV27 and TRBJ2-7; 7 nucleotides line up with TRBD1. V dropped 2 bases and J dropped 2; count of bases not matched to a gene: 3. Germline V CDR1 and CDR2: MNHEY, SMNVEV (reference sequence). This CDR3 region has 14 residues. CDR3 sequence: CASSLSQGAYEQYF. In DNA, the CDR3 is TGTGCCAGCAGTTTAAGTCAGGGGGCCTACGAGCAGTACTTC.

About this clone itself: Compared with germline, one end of the junction differs, possibly owing to a read error. The V gene is TRBV11-3, the J gene TRBJ1-1; maybe TRBD1 (6 bases). Germline values: CDR1 SGHNT, CDR2 YENEEA. The CDR3 contains 14 residues. CDR3 coding DNA: TGTGCCAGCAGCCTAGAGGGGGGAAACACTGAAGCTTTCTTT. The encoded protein is CASSLEGGNTEAFF.

CDR3 region: CASSPGQGNEQYF. The CDR3 DNA reads TGTGCCAGCTCACCGGGACAGGGGAACGAGCAGTACTTC. V usage is TRBV18 and J usage is TRBJ2-7, with TRBD1 matching 10 bases. The V gene's germline CDR1 is KGHSH and CDR2 LQKENI. CDR3 length: 13 amino acids. The V segment lost 3 bases and the J segment 5 bases; nucleotides outside the gene matches: 1.